The entry below describes one T cell receptor beta chain. The CDR3 is made up of 15 amino acids. The data belong to a study of blood T cell repertoires in COVID-19. Generated by immunoSEQ multiplex PCR, the TCRdb table keeps only in-frame clones and is missing some. In the table there are 250,000 or so clones, roughly 84% of which are singletons. Sequenced sample: PBMCs or T cells enriched from blood (not recorded which). The genes are TRBV21-1 and TRBJ1-4; the D call TRBD1 from the table was never checked on the DNA. TRBV21-1 is a pseudogene segment. The sequence was collected from a woman between 45 and 60 years old who had been exposed to COVID-19. CDR3 sequence reads: CASSRTGATNEKLFF. CDR3 nucleotide sequence: TGTGCCAGCAGCCGGACAGGGGCAACTAATGAAAAACTGTTTTTT.